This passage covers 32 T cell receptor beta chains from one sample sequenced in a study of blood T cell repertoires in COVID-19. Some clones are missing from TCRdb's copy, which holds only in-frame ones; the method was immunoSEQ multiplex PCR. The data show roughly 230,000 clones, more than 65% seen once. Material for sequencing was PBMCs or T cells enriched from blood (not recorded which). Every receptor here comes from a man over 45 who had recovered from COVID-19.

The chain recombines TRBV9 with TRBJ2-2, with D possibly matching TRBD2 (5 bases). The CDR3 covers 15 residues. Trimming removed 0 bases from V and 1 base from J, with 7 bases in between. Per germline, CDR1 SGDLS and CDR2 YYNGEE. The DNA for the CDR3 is TGTGCCAGCAGCGTAGTAGGAGGGAACACCGGGGAGCTGTTTTTT. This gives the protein CASSVVGGNTGELFF.

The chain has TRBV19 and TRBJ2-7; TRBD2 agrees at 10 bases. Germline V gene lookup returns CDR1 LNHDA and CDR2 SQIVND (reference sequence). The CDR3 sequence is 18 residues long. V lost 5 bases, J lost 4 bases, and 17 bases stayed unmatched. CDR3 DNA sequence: TGTGCCAGTAGTCGTCCGGGGACTAGCGCCTTATTTGGATACGAGCAGTACTTC. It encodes CASSRPGTSALFGYEQYF.

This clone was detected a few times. This CDR3 reads CASSYPRGPLHF. The CDR3 coding sequence is TGTGCCAGCAGTTACCCCCGGGGACCCCTCCACTTT. The chain employs TRBV6-5 and TRBJ1-6; D unclear. The V gene lost 2 bases and the J gene lost 12 bases, with 8 bases spanning the gap. Germline assignment: CDR1 MNHEY and CDR2 SVGAGI. This CDR3 contains 12 residues.

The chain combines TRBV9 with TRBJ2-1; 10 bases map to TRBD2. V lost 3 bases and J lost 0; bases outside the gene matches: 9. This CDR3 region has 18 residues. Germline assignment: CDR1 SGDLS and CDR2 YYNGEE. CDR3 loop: CASSARLAGVSSYNEQFF. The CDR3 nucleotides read TGTGCCAGCAGCGCCCGCCTAGCGGGGGTGAGCTCCTACAATGAGCAGTTCTTC.

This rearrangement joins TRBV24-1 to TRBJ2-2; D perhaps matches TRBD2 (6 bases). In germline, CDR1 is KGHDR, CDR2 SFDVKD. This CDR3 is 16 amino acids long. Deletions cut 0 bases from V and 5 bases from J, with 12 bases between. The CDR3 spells CATSDLGGDRTGELFF. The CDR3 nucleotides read TGTGCCACCAGTGATTTGGGAGGGGATAGGACCGGGGAGCTGTTTTTT.

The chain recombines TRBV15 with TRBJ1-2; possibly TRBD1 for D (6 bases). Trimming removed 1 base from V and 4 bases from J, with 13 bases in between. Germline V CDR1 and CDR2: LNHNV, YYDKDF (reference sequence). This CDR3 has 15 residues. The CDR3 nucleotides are TGTGCCACCAGCAGAGCGTCGGGGGGCTCCTATGGCTACACCTTC. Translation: CATSRASGGSYGYTF.

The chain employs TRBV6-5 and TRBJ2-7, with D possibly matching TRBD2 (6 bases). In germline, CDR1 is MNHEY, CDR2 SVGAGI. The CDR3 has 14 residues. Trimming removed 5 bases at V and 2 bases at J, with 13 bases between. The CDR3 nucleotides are TGTGCCAGCAGTCAGTGGGACTTGACCTACGAGCAGTACTTC. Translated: CASSQWDLTYEQYF.

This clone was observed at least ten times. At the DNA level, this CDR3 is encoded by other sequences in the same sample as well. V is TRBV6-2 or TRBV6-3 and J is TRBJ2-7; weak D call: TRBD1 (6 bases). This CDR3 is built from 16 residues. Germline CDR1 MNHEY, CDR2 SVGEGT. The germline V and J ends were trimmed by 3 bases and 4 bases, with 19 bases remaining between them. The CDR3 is CASSYPRGDAFYEQYF. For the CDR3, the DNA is TGTGCCAGCAGTTATCCCAGGGGTGACGCTTTTTACGAGCAGTACTTC.

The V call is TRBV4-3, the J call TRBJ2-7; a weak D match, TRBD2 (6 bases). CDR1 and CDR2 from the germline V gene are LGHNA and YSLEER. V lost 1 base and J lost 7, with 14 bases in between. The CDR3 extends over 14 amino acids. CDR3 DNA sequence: TGCGCCAGCAGCCAAGTATGGGGGAGCGGGGAGCAGTACTTC. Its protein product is CASSQVWGSGEQYF.

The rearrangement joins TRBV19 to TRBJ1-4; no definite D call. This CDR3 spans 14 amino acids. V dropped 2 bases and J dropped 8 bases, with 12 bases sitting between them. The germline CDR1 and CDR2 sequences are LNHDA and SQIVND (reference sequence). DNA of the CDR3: TGTGCCAGTAGTATACCGGGATCCTCAGAAAAACTGTTTTTT. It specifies CASSIPGSSEKLFF.

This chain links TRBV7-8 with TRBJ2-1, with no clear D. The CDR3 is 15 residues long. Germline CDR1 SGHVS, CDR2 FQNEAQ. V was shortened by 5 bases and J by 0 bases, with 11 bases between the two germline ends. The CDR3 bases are TGTGCCAGCAGCCTTAGTGTTCTCTCCTACAATGAGCAGTTCTTC. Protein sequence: CASSLSVLSYNEQFF.

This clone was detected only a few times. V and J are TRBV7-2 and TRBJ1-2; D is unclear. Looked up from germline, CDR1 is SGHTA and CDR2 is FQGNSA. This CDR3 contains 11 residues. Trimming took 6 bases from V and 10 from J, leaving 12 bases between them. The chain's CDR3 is CASSDGLVYTF. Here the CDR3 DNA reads TGTGCCAGCAGTGACGGACTGGTCTACACCTTC.

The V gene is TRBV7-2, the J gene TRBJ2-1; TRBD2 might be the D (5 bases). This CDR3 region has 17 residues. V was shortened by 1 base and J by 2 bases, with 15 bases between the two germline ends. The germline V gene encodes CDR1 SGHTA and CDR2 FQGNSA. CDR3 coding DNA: TGTGCCAGCAGCTTAGGGTTTCGCGGGCCCACCTACAATGAGCAGTTCTTC. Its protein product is CASSLGFRGPTYNEQFF.

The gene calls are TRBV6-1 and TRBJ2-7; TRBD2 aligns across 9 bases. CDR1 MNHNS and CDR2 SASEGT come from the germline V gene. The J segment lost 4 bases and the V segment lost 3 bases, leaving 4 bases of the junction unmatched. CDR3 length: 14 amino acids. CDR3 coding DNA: TGTGCCAGCAGTGATGCGGGGGGGTTTTACGAGCAGTACTTC. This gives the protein CASSDAGGFYEQYF.

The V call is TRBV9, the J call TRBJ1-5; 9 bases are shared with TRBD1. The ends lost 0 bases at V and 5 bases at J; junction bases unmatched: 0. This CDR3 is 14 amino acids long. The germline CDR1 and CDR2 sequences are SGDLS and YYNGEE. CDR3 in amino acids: CASSVGTGDQPQHF. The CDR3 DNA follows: TGTGCCAGCAGCGTAGGGACAGGGGATCAGCCCCAGCATTTT.

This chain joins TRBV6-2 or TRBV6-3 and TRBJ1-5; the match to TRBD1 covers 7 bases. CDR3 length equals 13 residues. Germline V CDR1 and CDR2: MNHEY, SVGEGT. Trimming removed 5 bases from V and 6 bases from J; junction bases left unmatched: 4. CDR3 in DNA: TGTGCCAGCAGTGACAGGGCAGGTCAGCCCCAGCATTTT. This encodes CASSDRAGQPQHF.

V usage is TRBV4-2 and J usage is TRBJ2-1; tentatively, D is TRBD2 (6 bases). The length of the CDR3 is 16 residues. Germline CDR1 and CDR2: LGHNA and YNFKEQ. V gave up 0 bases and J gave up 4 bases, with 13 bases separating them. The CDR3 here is CASSQDLAGSYNEQFF. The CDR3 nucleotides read TGTGCCAGCAGCCAAGATCTGGCGGGATCTTACAATGAGCAGTTCTTC.

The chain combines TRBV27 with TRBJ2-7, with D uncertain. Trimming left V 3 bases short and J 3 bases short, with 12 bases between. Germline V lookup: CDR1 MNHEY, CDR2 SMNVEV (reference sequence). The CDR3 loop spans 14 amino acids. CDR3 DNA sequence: TGTGCCAGCAGTTTTTCCCATCGACTCTACGAGCAGTACTTC. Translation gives CASSFSHRLYEQYF.

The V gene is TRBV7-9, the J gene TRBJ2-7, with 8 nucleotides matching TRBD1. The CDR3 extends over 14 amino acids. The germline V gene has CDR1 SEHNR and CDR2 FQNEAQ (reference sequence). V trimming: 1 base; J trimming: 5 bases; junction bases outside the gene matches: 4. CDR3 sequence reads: CASSLGTGYHEQYF. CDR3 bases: TGTGCCAGCAGCTTAGGGACAGGGTATCACGAGCAGTACTTC.

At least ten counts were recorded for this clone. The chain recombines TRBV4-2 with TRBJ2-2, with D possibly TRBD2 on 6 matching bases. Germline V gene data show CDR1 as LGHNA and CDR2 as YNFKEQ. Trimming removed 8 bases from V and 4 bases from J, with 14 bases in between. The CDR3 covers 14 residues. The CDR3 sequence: CASRGRGSTGELFF. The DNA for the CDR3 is TGTGCCAGCCGAGGACGGGGGTCCACCGGGGAGCTGTTTTTT.

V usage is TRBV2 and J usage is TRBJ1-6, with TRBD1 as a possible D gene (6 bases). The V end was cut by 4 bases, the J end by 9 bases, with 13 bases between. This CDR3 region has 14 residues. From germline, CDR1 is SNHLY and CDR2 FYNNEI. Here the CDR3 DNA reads TGTGCCAGCAGTGGGTCAGGGGTCGGTTCACCCCTCCACTTT. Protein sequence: CASSGSGVGSPLHF.

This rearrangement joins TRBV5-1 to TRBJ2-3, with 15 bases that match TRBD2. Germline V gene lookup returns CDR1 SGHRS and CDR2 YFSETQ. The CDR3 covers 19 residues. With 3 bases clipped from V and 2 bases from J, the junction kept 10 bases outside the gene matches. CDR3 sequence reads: CASSWNGLAGGKYTDTQYF. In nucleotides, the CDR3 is TGCGCCAGCAGCTGGAACGGACTAGCGGGGGGGAAGTACACAGATACGCAGTATTTT.

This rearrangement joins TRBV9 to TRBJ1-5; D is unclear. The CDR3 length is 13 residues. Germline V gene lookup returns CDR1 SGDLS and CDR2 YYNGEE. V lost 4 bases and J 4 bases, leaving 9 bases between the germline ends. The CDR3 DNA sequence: TGTGCCAGCAGCTCCAACTTTAATCAGCCCCAGCATTTT. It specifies CASSSNFNQPQHF.

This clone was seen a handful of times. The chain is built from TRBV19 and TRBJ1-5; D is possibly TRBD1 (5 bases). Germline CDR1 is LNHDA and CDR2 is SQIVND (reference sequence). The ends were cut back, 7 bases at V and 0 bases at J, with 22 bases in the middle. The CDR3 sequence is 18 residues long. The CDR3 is CASKIRDSGAYSNQPQHF. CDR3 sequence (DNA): TGTGCCAGTAAAATAAGGGATTCTGGGGCCTATAGCAATCAGCCCCAGCATTTT. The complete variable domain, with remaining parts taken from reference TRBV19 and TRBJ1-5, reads DGGITQSPKYLFRKEGQNVTLSCEQNLNHDAMYWYRQDPGQGLRLIYYSQIVNDFQKGDIAEGYSVSREKKESFPLTVTSAQKNPTAFYLCASKIRDSGAYSNQPQHFGDGTRLSIL.

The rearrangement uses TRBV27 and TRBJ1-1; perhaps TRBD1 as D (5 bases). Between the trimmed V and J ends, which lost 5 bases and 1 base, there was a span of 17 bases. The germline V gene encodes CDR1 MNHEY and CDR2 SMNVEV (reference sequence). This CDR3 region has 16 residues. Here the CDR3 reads CASSPLGQAPNTEAFF. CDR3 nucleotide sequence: TGTGCCAGCAGTCCTTTGGGGCAGGCTCCGAACACTGAAGCTTTCTTT.

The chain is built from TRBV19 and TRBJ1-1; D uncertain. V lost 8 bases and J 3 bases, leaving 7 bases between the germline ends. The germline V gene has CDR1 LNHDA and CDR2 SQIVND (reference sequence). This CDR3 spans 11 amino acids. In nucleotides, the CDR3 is TGTGCCAGTCTCGGGGACACTGAAGCTTTCTTT. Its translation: CASLGDTEAFF.

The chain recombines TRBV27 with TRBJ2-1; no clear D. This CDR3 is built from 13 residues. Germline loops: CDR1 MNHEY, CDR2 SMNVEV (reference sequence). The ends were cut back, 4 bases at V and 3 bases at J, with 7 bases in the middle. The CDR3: CASSSRGYNEQFF. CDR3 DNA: TGTGCCAGCAGTTCCCGAGGCTACAATGAGCAGTTCTTC.

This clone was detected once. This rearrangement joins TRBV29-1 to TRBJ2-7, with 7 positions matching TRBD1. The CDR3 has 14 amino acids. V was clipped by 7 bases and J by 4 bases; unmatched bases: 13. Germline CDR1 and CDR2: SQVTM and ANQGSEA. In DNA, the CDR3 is TGCAGCGCTACCACCCGGGACAGTTTATACGAGCAGTACTTC. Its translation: CSATTRDSLYEQYF.

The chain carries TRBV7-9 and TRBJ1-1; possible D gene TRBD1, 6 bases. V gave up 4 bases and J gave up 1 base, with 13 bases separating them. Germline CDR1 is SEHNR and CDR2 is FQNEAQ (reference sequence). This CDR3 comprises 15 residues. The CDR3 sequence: CASSSQTGGNTEAFF. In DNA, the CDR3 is TGTGCCAGCAGCTCCCAGACAGGAGGGAACACTGAAGCTTTCTTT.

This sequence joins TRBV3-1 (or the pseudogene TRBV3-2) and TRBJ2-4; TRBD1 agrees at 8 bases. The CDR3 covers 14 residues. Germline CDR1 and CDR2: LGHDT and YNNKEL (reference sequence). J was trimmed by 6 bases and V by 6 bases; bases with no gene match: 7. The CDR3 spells CASSPGGAGNIQYF. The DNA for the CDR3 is TGTGCCAGCAGTCCAGGGGGCGCGGGAAACATTCAGTACTTC.

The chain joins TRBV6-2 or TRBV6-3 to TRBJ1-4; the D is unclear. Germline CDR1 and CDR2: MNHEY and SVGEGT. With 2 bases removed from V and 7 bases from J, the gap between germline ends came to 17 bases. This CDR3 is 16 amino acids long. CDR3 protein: CASSYHRRPGPEKLFF. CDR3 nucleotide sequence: TGTGCCAGCAGTTACCACCGTAGACCGGGTCCTGAAAAACTGTTTTTT.

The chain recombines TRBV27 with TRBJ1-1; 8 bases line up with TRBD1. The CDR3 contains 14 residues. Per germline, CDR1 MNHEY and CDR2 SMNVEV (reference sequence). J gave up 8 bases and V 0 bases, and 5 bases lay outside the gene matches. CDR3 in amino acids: CASSLSGQGIEAFF. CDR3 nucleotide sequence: TGTGCCAGCAGTTTATCAGGACAGGGCATCGAAGCTTTCTTT.